Each of the 26 T cell receptor beta chains below was sequenced from the same sample in a study of siplizumab effects on memory and regulatory T cells. The assay was immunoSEQ multiplex PCR, and TCRdb's table has in-frame clones only and misses some. The repertoire has 90,000 to 150,000 clones, 93% of them found once; the top ten carry roughly 0.16%. The sample consisted of non-Treg CD4+ T cells sorted from blood. The receptors here all came from a human donor in good health.

The rearrangement links TRBV5-1 to TRBJ2-5, with TRBD1 matching 9 bases. Germline CDR1 SGHRS, CDR2 YFSETQ. V lost 5 bases and J lost 5; bases outside the gene matches: 7. The CDR3 is 14 amino acids. The CDR3 loop is CASRGTGISETQYF. DNA for the CDR3: TGCGCCAGCAGGGGGACAGGGATTTCGGAGACCCAGTACTTC. The full variable domain, in which reference TRBV5-1 and TRBJ2-5 provide the parts outside the CDR3, is KAGVTQTPRYLIKTRGQQVTLSCSPISGHRSVSWYQQTPGQGLQFLFEYFSETQRNKGNFPGRFSGRQFSNSRSEMNVSTLELGDSALYLCASRGTGISETQYFGPGTRLLVL.

This sequence joins TRBV20-1 and TRBJ1-4; D is unresolved. The V gene's germline CDR1 is DFQATT and CDR2 SNEGSKA (reference sequence). The CDR3 extends over 11 amino acids. V was shortened by 6 bases and J by 5 bases, with 7 bases between the two germline ends. CDR3 DNA: TGCAGTGCGGGGAGGAATGAAAAACTGTTTTTT. As protein: CSAGRNEKLFF.

J is TRBJ1-3 and V is TRBV6-8, with TRBD1 matching over 7 bases. The germline gives CDR1 MNHGY, CDR2 SAAAGT. J gave up 4 bases and V 5 bases, and 8 bases lay outside the gene matches. This CDR3 is built from 15 residues. DNA of the CDR3: TGTGCCAGCAGTCAATACAGGGGTTGGGGAAACACCATATATTTT. This codes for CASSQYRGWGNTIYF.

V usage is TRBV5-1 and J usage is TRBJ2-7, with D perhaps matching TRBD2 (6 bases). The CDR3 has 13 amino acids. Germline CDR1 is SGHRS and CDR2 is YFSETQ. Between the trimmed V and J ends, which lost 3 bases and 7 bases, there was a span of 14 bases. CDR3 loop: CASSSVNGGEQYF. The CDR3 DNA sequence: TGCGCCAGCAGCTCGGTGAATGGAGGGGAGCAGTACTTC.

The V call is TRBV15, the J call TRBJ1-5; tentatively, D is TRBD1 (6 bases). Germline CDR1 LNHNV, CDR2 YYDKDF (reference sequence). The CDR3 is made up of 15 amino acids. Trimming took 0 bases from V and 6 from J, leaving 12 bases between them. The CDR3 here is CATSRDGGMGQPQHF. CDR3 DNA: TGTGCCACCAGCAGAGACGGGGGCATGGGTCAGCCCCAGCATTTT.

The chain uses TRBV7-9 and TRBJ1-3; perhaps TRBD1 as D (5 bases). Germline loops: CDR1 SEHNR, CDR2 FQNEAQ (reference sequence). Deletions cut 2 bases from V and 13 bases from J, with 12 bases between. The CDR3 covers 12 residues. CDR3 sequence (DNA): TGTGCCAGCAGCTTATTTCGACAGCCGATATATTTT. As protein: CASSLFRQPIYF.

The V call is TRBV2, the J call TRBJ2-5; 10 bases are a match to TRBD2. V dropped 2 bases and J dropped 4; count of bases not matched to a gene: 10. The germline V gene encodes CDR1 SNHLY and CDR2 FYNNEI. The CDR3 is 17 residues long. The CDR3 loop is CASSERGLAGGAETQYF. The CDR3 DNA reads as TGTGCCAGCAGTGAAAGGGGATTAGCGGGGGGAGCAGAGACCCAGTACTTC.

The chain combines TRBV5-4 with TRBJ1-2, with unresolved D. V shed 2 bases and J shed 4 bases, with 6 bases lying between them. Germline V lookup: CDR1 SGHNT, CDR2 YYREEE (reference sequence). This CDR3 contains 12 residues. CDR3 bases: TGTGCCAGCAGCTTTAACCGCTATGGCTACACCTTC. Residues: CASSFNRYGYTF.

The CDR3 bases are TGTGCCAGCAGTTACGCGACAGGGTTAGGAAACACCATATATTTT. Protein: CASSYATGLGNTIYF. The chain couples TRBV11-2 to TRBJ1-3; 7 bases fit TRBD1. The V gene's germline CDR1 is SGHAT and CDR2 FQNNGV. The CDR3 is 15 amino acids. The ends lost 6 bases at V and 4 bases at J; junction bases unmatched: 9.

This sequence joins TRBV19 and TRBJ1-1; the D is unclear. The germline V gene has CDR1 LNHDA and CDR2 SQIVND (reference sequence). V shed 6 bases and J shed 0 bases, with 14 bases lying between them. This CDR3 region has 15 residues. The CDR3, as DNA: TGTGCCAGTAGGGGATTCGACGGGCTGAACACTGAAGCTTTCTTT. Translation: CASRGFDGLNTEAFF.

This clone was observed a single time. The chain links TRBV5-4 to TRBJ2-5; either TRBD1 or TRBD2 may fit D (6 bases each). This CDR3 is built from 14 residues. Germline V CDR1 and CDR2: SGHNT, YYREEE (reference sequence). V shed 0 bases and J shed 5 bases, with 11 bases lying between them. CDR3 protein: CASSLEGGWETQYF. CDR3 in DNA: TGTGCCAGCAGCTTGGAGGGGGGCTGGGAGACCCAGTACTTC.

This chain uses TRBV5-6 with TRBJ2-2; 7 bases line up with TRBD1. V lost 4 bases, J lost 7 bases, and 7 bases stayed unmatched. The CDR3 runs 14 residues. Germline CDR1 and CDR2: SGHDT and YYEEEE. The CDR3 DNA reads TGTGCCAGCAGCACAAGGACAGGCCACGGGGAGCTGTTTTTT. It specifies CASSTRTGHGELFF.

This chain joins TRBV7-3 and TRBJ2-1; no firm D call. The germline CDR1 and CDR2 sequences are SGHTA and FQGTGA. The CDR3 covers 16 residues. V was pared by 1 base and J by 1 base, with 11 bases between. The DNA of the CDR3 is TGTGCCAGCAGCTTAAGGGCGGAATCGTCCTACAATGAGCAGTTCTTC. This codes for CASSLRAESSYNEQFF. The entire variable domain, with the rest obtained from reference TRBV7-3 and TRBJ2-1, is as follows: GAGVSQTPSNKVTEKGKYVELRCDPISGHTALYWYRQSLGQGPEFLIYFQGTGAADDSGLPNDRFFAVRPEGSVSTLKIQRTERGDSAVYLCASSLRAESSYNEQFFGPGTRLTVL.

The chain employs TRBV5-1 and TRBJ2-7; D ambiguous. In germline, CDR1 is SGHRS, CDR2 YFSETQ. The CDR3 contains 15 residues. V shed 4 bases and J shed 0 bases, with 14 bases lying between them. DNA for the CDR3: TGCGCCAGCAGCCCCGTTGCGCCCAGCTCCTACGAGCAGTACTTC. Its translation is CASSPVAPSSYEQYF.

The V call is TRBV18, the J call TRBJ2-7; 8 bases map to TRBD1. The ends lost 2 bases at V and 2 bases at J; junction bases unmatched: 2. Germline V gene sequence: CDR1 KGHSH, CDR2 LQKENI. The CDR3 loop spans 14 amino acids. The CDR3 spells CASSPRQGTYEQYF. DNA of the CDR3: TGTGCCAGCTCACCAAGACAGGGGACCTACGAGCAGTACTTC.

The chain is built from TRBV19 and TRBJ1-2, with 12 bases lining up with TRBD1. The CDR3 is made up of 17 amino acids. The V gene's germline CDR1 is LNHDA and CDR2 SQIVND (reference sequence). V trimming: 8 bases; J trimming: 2 bases; junction bases outside the gene matches: 12. The CDR3 loop is CASESGTGGWANYGYTF. CDR3 nucleotides: TGTGCCAGTGAATCCGGGACAGGGGGCTGGGCGAACTATGGCTACACCTTC.

V gene TRBV30 combines with J gene TRBJ1-5, with D perhaps TRBD1 (6 bases). The ends were cut back, 1 base at V and 7 bases at J, with 14 bases in the middle. CDR3 length: 14 amino acids. Looked up from germline, CDR1 is GTSNPN and CDR2 is SVGIG (reference sequence). The CDR3 DNA reads as TGTGCCTGGAGTGAGTATTTAGGGGGACAGCCCCAGCATTTT. Protein: CAWSEYLGGQPQHF.

The chain recombines TRBV6-5 with TRBJ2-1; D tentatively fits TRBD1 or TRBD2 (5 bases each). Germline V gives CDR1 MNHEY, CDR2 SVGAGI. CDR3 length: 15 residues. The V end was cut by 2 bases, the J end by 10 bases, with 18 bases between. The CDR3 protein is CASSYVGTDVGEQFF. DNA for the CDR3: TGTGCCAGCAGTTACGTCGGGACCGACGTAGGCGAGCAGTTCTTC.

The rearrangement links TRBV12-5 to TRBJ1-2; weak D call: TRBD1 (6 bases). Germline V gene sequence: CDR1 LGHNT, CDR2 FRNRAP. The CDR3 is 13 residues long. V was trimmed by 5 bases and J by 1 base, leaving 8 bases between them. This CDR3 reads CASGRTDNYGYTF. CDR3 in DNA: TGTGCTAGTGGTCGGACAGATAACTATGGCTACACCTTC.

The V call is TRBV19, the J call TRBJ1-6; the D is unclear. CDR1 is LNHDA and CDR2 is SQIVND in the germline V gene (reference sequence). V lost 10 bases and J 7 bases, leaving 14 bases between the germline ends. The length of the CDR3 is 13 residues. The CDR3 DNA is TGTGCCACCCAGGACGACCGGAATTCACCCCTCCACTTT. Its translation: CATQDDRNSPLHF.

This clone was found a few times. V gene TRBV15 combines with J gene TRBJ2-5; 8 nucleotides align to TRBD1. The CDR3 has 15 amino acids. V lost 1 base, J lost 3 bases, and 4 bases stayed unmatched. Germline V gives CDR1 LNHNV, CDR2 YYDKDF (reference sequence). CDR3 sequence reads: CATSRGGQGKETQYF. Written as DNA, the CDR3 is TGTGCCACCAGCAGAGGAGGACAGGGAAAAGAGACCCAGTACTTC.

The chain recombines TRBV18 with TRBJ1-1; TRBD1 matches at 9 bases. This CDR3 region has 16 residues. Germline-derived CDR1 and CDR2 are KGHSH and LQKENI. Unmatched junction bases numbered 3, after V lost 0 bases and J lost 1 base. The CDR3 DNA reads as TGTGCCAGCTCACCACCGGGACAGGGATCGAACACTGAAGCTTTCTTT. The encoded protein is CASSPPGQGSNTEAFF. The variable domain in full, with the rest retrieved from reference TRBV18 and TRBJ1-1, is NAGVMQNPRHLVRRRGQEARLRCSPMKGHSHVYWYRQLPEEGLKFMVYLQKENIIDESGMPKERFSAEFPKEGPSILRIQQVVRGDSAAYFCASSPPGQGSNTEAFFGQGTRLTVV.

The table lists this clone with a count of one. The J gene is TRBJ1-5, the V gene TRBV4-1; D gene unclear. Trimming pared 4 bases from V and 0 bases from J, leaving 7 bases between. From germline, CDR1 is MGHRA and CDR2 YSYEKL. The CDR3 is made up of 14 amino acids. CDR3 DNA sequence: TGCGCCAGCAGCCCCAATTATAGCAATCAGCCCCAGCATTTT. Amino acid sequence: CASSPNYSNQPQHF.

The chain joins TRBV12-2 to TRBJ2-5; the D call TRBD1 from the table was never checked on the DNA. TRBV12-2 is an annotated pseudogene. The CDR3 has 16 amino acids. CDR3 nucleotide sequence: TGTGCAAGTCGCTTGCCCCCGGGACAGTGTCAAGAGACCCAGTACTTC. Amino acids: CASRLPPGQCQETQYF.

A few counts support this clone. The V call is TRBV27, the J call TRBJ1-5, with D unclear. Germline CDR1 MNHEY, CDR2 SMNVEV (reference sequence). This CDR3 has 13 residues. Trimming left V 0 bases short and J 7 bases short, with 7 bases between. The CDR3 protein is CASSLSFEQPQHF. CDR3 nucleotides: TGTGCCAGCAGTTTATCTTTCGAGCAGCCCCAGCATTTT.

This clone has just one count. V usage is TRBV2 and J usage is TRBJ1-1, with D possibly TRBD1 on 5 matching bases. Germline-derived CDR1 and CDR2 are SNHLY and FYNNEI. The CDR3 has 14 residues. Trimming cost V 5 bases and J 4 bases, with 14 bases left between them. DNA for the CDR3: TGTGCCAGCAGTAGCCTCCGGGGGGGCACTGAAGCTTTCTTT. It is translated as CASSSLRGGTEAFF.